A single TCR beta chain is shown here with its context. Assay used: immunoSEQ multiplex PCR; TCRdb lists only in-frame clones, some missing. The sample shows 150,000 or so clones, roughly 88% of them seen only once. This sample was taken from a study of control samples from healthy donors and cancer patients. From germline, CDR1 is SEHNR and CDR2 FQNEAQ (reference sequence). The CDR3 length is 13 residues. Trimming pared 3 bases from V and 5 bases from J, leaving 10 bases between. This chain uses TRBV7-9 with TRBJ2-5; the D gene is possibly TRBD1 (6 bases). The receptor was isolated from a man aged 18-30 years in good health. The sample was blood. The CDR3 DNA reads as TGTGCCAGCAGCTTCAGGGGAAGGGAGACCCAGTACTTC. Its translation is CASSFRGRETQYF. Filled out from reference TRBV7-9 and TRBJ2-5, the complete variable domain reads DTGVSQNPRHKITKRGQNVTFRCDPISEHNRLYWYRQTLGQGPEFLTYFQNEAQLEKSRLLSDRFSAERPKGSFSTLEIQRTEQGDSAMYLCASSFRGRETQYFGPGTRLLVL.